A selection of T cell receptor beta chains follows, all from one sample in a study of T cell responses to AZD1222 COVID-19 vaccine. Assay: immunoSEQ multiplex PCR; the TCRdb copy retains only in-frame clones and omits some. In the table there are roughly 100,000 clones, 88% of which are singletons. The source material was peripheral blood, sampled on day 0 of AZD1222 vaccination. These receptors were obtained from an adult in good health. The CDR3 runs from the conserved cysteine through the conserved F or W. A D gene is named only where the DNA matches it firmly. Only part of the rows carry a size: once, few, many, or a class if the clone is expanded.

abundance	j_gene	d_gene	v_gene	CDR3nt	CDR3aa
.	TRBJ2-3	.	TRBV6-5	TGTGCCAGCACCAAACGAGCTAGCACAGATACGCAGTATTTT	CASTKRASTDTQYF
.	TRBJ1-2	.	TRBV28	TGTGCCAGCAGTTTGGGGACAAACTATGGCTACACCTTC	CASSLGTNYGYTF
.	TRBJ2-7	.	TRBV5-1	TGCGCCAGCCAGCATTGGAGGGTCGTAGGGGGACATTCGGGCTACGAGCAGTACTTC	CASQHWRVVGGHSGYEQYF
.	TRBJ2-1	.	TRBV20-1	TGCAGTGCGAGTCCCCCCCCGGGACAGGGTCCTACTAGCGGGTACAATGAGCAGTTCTTC	CSASPPPGQGPTSGYNEQFF
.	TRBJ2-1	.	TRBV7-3	TGTGCCAGCAGCCGCACCGGGATCTCCTACAATGAGCAGTTCTTC	CASSRTGISYNEQFF
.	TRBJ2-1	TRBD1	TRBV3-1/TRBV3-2	TGTGCCAGCAGCCTGGGACAGGGTCCAGATGAGCAGTTCTTC	CASSLGQGPDEQFF
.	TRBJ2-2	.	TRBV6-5	TGTGCCAGCAGTTACTCGTCAGGGGCGGAAACCGGGGAGCTGTTTTTT	CASSYSSGAETGELFF
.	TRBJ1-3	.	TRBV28	TGTGCCAGCAGCCCACAGGGTTTAAGCAGAAACACCATATATTTT	CASSPQGLSRNTIYF
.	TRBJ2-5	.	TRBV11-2	TGTGCCAGCAGCTTAGCCCACAGGGATACGGAGACCCAGTACTTC	CASSLAHRDTETQYF
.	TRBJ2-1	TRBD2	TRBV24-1	TGTGCCACCAGCCCGACTAGCGGGAGGGTTTACAATGAGCAGTTCTTC	CATSPTSGRVYNEQFF
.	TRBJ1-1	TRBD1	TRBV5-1	TGCGCCAGCAGCCAAGGGACAGAAGGGGCTGAAGCTTTCTTT	CASSQGTEGAEAFF
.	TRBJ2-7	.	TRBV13	TGTGCCAGCAGCTCAGGAGGGACCGGGGGTTTCGGGCAGTACTTC	CASSSGGTGGFGQYF
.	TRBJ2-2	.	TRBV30	TGTGCCTGGATGGAGGGCCAGGGCACCGGGGAGCTGTTTTTT	CAWMEGQGTGELFF
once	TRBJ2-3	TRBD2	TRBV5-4	TGTGCCAGCAGCACCCGACTAGCCGCCACAGATACGCAGTATTTT	CASSTRLAATDTQYF
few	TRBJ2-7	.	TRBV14	TGTGCCAGCAGCCAAGATCTGTCCCCCGGTTACTCCTACGAGCAGTACTTC	CASSQDLSPGYSYEQYF
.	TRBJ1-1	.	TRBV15	TGTGCCACCAGCACGGACCCGGGGGGCACTGAAGCTTTCTTT	CATSTDPGGTEAFF
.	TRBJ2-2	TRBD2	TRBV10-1	TGCGCCAGCAGTGATGGGAGGGACCACACCGGGGAGCTGTTTTTT	CASSDGRDHTGELFF
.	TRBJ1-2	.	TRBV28	TGTGCCAGCAGTTTGGGGGGAGGGCTTGGCTACACCTTC	CASSLGGGLGYTF